This T cell receptor (beta chain) was sequenced in a study of T cells in Graves' hyperthyroidism and ophthalmopathy. Findings of the study overall: Onset of ophthalmopathy came a median approximately 6.5 months after the model predicted it. In simple terms, a model built on 13 V-J features told ophthalmopathy apart from stable hyperthyroidism.

Of note for this clonotype: What it recognizes is unknown.

This CDR3 has 15 residues. Germline V gene lookup returns CDR1 MGHRA and CDR2 YSYEKL. Deletions cut 3 bases from V and 4 bases from J, with 15 bases between. TCR beta CDR3 regions were amplified from RNA. The TCR CDR3 first-round RT-PCR relied on the HTBI primer set. TCRdb re-derived calls from the multiplex PCR reads in MiXCR, one entry per CDR3 protein. The sample has fewer than 700,000 distinct CDR3 sequences; under 20% are singletons. No ophthalmopathy progression within 18 months constituted stable Graves' hyperthyroidism. PBMCs were derived from more than 8 ml fresh peripheral blood. The rearrangement uses TRBV4-1 and TRBJ1-2; D is uncertain. The sample taken for sequencing was blood. The clonotype originates from a woman in her 30s with Graves' hyperthyroidism. CDR3 nucleotide sequence: TGCGCCAGCAGCCAGCAGTCGAGCCCTGCCTATGGCTACACCTTC. Encoded protein: CASSQQSSPAYGYTF.